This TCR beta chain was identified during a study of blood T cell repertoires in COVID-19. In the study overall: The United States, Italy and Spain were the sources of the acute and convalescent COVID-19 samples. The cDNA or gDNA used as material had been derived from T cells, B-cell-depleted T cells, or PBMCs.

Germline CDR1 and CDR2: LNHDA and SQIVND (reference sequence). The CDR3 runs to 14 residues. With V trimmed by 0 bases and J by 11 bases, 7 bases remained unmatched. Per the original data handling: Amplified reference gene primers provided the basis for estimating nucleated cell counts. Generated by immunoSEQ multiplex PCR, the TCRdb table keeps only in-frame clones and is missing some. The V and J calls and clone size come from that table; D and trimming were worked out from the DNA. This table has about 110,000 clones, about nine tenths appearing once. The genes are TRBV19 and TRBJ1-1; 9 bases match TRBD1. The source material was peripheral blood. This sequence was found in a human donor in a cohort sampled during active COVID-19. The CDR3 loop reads CASSIEFGDRVAFF. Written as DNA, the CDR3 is TGTGCCAGTAGTATAGAGTTCGGGGACAGGGTCGCTTTCTTT.